This TCR beta chain came from a study of blood T cell repertoires in COVID-19. Study-wide background: There were acute and convalescent COVID-19 samples, and they came from the United States, Italy and Spain.

The assay was immunoSEQ multiplex PCR, and TCRdb's table has in-frame clones only and misses some. The sample carries about 46,000 clones, 75% to 90% recorded once. The V and J ends lost 5 bases and 7 bases, in that order; junction bases with no gene match: 13. CDR3 size: 16 residues. Germline CDR1 SGHRS, CDR2 YFSETQ. What was sequenced was peripheral blood. The source is a human donor in a cohort sampled during active COVID-19. The donor label of this sample is uncertain. This chain uses TRBV5-1 with TRBJ1-4; TRBD1 aligns across 8 bases. The CDR3 coding sequence is TGCGCCAGCAGTTCCGGGCCAGGGGGCGGTCGTGAAAAACTGTTTTTT. It is translated as CASSSGPGGGREKLFF.